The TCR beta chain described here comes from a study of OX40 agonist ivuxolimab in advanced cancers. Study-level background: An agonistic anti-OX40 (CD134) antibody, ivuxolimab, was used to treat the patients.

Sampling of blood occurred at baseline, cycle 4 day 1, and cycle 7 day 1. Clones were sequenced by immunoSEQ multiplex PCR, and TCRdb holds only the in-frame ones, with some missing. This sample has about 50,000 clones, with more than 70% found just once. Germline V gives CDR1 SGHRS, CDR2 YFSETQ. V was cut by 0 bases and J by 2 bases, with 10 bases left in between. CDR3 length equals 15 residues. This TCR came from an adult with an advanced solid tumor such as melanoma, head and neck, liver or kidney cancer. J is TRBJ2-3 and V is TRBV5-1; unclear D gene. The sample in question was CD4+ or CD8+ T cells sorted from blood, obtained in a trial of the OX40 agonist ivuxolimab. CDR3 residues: CASSLGQRNTDTQYF. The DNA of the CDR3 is TGCGCCAGCAGCTTGGGGCAGCGAAACACAGATACGCAGTATTTT.